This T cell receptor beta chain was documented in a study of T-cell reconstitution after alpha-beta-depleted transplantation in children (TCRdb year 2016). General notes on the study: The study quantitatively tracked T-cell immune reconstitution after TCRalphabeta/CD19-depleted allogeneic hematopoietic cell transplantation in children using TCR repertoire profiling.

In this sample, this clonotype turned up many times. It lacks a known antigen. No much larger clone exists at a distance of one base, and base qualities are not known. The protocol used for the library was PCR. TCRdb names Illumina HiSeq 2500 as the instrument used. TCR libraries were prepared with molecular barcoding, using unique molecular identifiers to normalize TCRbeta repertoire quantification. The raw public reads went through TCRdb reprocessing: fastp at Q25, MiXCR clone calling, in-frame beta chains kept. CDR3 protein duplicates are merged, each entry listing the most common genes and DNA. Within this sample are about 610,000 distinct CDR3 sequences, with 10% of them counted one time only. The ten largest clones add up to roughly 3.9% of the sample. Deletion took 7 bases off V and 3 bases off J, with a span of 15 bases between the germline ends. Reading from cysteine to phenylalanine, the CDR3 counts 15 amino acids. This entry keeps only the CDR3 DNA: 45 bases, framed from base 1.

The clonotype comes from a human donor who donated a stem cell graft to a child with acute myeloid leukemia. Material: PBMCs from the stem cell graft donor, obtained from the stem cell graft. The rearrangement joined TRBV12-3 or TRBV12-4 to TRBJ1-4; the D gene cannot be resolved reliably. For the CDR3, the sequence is CASTPSGSPNEKLFF. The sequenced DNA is TGTGCCAGCACCCCATCAGGATCCCCTAATGAAAAACTGTTTTTT.